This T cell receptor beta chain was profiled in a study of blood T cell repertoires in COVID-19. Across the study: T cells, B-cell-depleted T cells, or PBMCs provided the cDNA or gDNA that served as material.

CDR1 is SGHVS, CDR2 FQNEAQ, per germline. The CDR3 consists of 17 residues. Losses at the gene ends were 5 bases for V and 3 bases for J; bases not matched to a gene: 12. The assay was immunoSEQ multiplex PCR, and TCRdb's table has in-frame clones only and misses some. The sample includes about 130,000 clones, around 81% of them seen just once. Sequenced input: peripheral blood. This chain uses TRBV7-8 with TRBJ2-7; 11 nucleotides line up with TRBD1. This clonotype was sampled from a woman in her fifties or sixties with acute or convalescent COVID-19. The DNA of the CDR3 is TGTGCCAGCAGCGTAAGGACAGGGGGCGCTACCGACTACGAGCAGTACTTC. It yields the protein CASSVRTGGATDYEQYF.